These T cell receptor beta chains were read from a single sample in a study of cytomegalovirus exposure and HLA in healthy donors. Sequencing used immunoSEQ multiplex PCR; TCRdb keeps in-frame clones, though not all of them. The table has more than 85,000 clones, 13% to 15% seen once. The sample taken for sequencing was PBMCs. The source of these receptors is a female donor in good health and CMV-seronegative. Both conserved end residues are part of each CDR3. Each record gives: D gene, V gene, clone size, J gene, CDR3 length, CDR3 protein, CDR3 DNA. D genes are given only for firm matches. For some rows the clone size is stated as once, few or many, or as a class when expanded; others skip it.

D: .
V: TRBV19
size: few
J: TRBJ1-5
length: 15
CDR3: CASSIGGGSNQPQHF
DNA: TGTGCCAGTAGTATCGGTGGAGGGAGCAATCAGCCCCAGCATTTT

D: TRBD2
V: TRBV5-1
size: few
J: TRBJ2-5
length: 13
CDR3: CATASGVQETQYF
DNA: TGCGCCACGGCTAGCGGGGTCCAAGAGACCCAGTACTTC

D: .
V: TRBV27
size: .
J: TRBJ1-5
length: 15
CDR3: CASSLVQGSNQPQHF
DNA: TGTGCCAGCAGTTTAGTACAGGGTAGCAATCAGCCCCAGCATTTT

D: TRBD2
V: TRBV5-1
size: few
J: TRBJ2-3
length: 17
CDR3: CASSLSTSGLSTDTQYF
DNA: TGCGCCAGCAGCTTAAGTACTAGCGGTTTGAGCACAGATACGCAGTATTTT

D: TRBD2
V: TRBV7-3
size: .
J: TRBJ2-3
length: 15
CDR3: CASSPTVTSTDTQYF
DNA: TGTGCCAGCAGCCCCACCGTGACTAGCACAGATACGCAATATTTT

D: .
V: TRBV6-5
size: .
J: TRBJ1-1
length: 14
CDR3: CASSYIGGNTEAFF
DNA: TGTGCCAGCAGTTACATTGGAGGGAACACTGAAGCTTTCTTT

D: TRBD2
V: TRBV7-2
size: .
J: TRBJ2-1
length: 13
CDR3: CASSLIAGSEQFF
DNA: TGTGCCAGCAGTTTGATAGCGGGGAGTGAGCAGTTCTTC

D: .
V: TRBV4-3
size: few
J: TRBJ2-1
length: 13
CDR3: CASSQDRGYEQFF
DNA: TGCGCCAGCAGCCAAGATAGAGGTTATGAGCAGTTCTTC

D: .
V: TRBV18
size: few
J: TRBJ2-7
length: 13
CDR3: CASSPGRGYEQYF
DNA: TGTGCCAGCTCACCGGGAAGGGGATACGAGCAGTACTTC

D: .
V: TRBV3-2
size: .
J: TRBJ2-4
length: 8
CDR3: CASSPPLF
DNA: TGTGCCAGCAGCCCCCCGTTATTC

D: .
V: TRBV25-1
size: .
J: TRBJ2-5
length: 16
CDR3: CASSPTGGHSTETQYF
DNA: TGTGCCAGCAGTCCAACCGGGGGGCATTCGACAGAGACCCAGTACTTC

D: TRBD1
V: TRBV19
size: few
J: TRBJ1-3
length: 17
CDR3: CASSETRTGRSGNTIYF
DNA: TGTGCCAGTAGTGAGACCCGGACAGGGAGGTCTGGAAACACCATATATTTT

D: .
V: TRBV19
size: .
J: TRBJ1-3
length: 15
CDR3: CASTTTGRDGNTIYF
DNA: TGTGCCAGTACCACCACGGGCAGGGATGGAAACACCATATATTTT

D: .
V: TRBV29-1
size: .
J: TRBJ2-1
length: 14
CDR3: CSVGPTGRGNEQFF
DNA: TGCAGCGTTGGACCGACAGGGCGGGGCAATGAGCAGTTCTTC

D: TRBD1
V: TRBV6-6
size: .
J: TRBJ1-1
length: 16
CDR3: CASTDGGQGFTDEAFF
DNA: TGTGCCAGCACTGACGGGGGACAGGGGTTTACAGATGAAGCTTTCTTT

D: TRBD1
V: TRBV12-5
size: .
J: TRBJ2-5
length: 11
CDR3: CASRGLETQYF
DNA: TGTGCTAGTAGGGGGCTGGAGACCCAGTACTTC

D: TRBD1
V: TRBV19
size: .
J: TRBJ2-2
length: 15
CDR3: CASSEGRGFTGELFF
DNA: TGTGCCAGTAGTGAGGGCAGGGGGTTCACCGGGGAGCTGTTTTTT

D: .
V: TRBV20-1
size: few
J: TRBJ2-5
length: 11
CDR3: CSGQDQETQYF
DNA: TGCAGTGGACAAGACCAAGAGACCCAGTACTTC

D: TRBD1
V: TRBV19
size: .
J: TRBJ1-1
length: 15
CDR3: CASSIWDSMNTEAFF
DNA: TGTGCCAGTAGTATTTGGGACAGCATGAACACTGAAGCTTTCTTT

D: TRBD1
V: TRBV2
size: .
J: TRBJ2-7
length: 15
CDR3: CASVRMGQGSDEQYF
DNA: TGTGCCAGCGTCAGAATGGGACAGGGATCGGACGAGCAGTACTTC

D: TRBD1
V: TRBV28
size: .
J: TRBJ2-1
length: 19
CDR3: CASSGHNQGARSFVYEQFF
DNA: TGTGCCAGCTCGGGGCATAACCAGGGGGCGCGGTCTTTCGTCTATGAGCAGTTCTTC

D: .
V: TRBV6-5
size: few
J: TRBJ1-1
length: 14
CDR3: CASSLGSLNTEAFF
DNA: TGTGCCAGCAGTCTCGGGTCGCTAAACACTGAAGCTTTCTTT

D: .
V: TRBV16
size: few
J: TRBJ2-2
length: 15
CDR3: CASSQLEGDTGELFF
DNA: TGTGCCAGCAGCCAGCTGGAGGGAGACACCGGGGAGCTGTTTTTT

D: .
V: TRBV4-2
size: few
J: TRBJ2-1
length: 14
CDR3: CASSQMTQSYEQFF
DNA: TGTGCCAGCAGCCAGATGACTCAGAGCTATGAGCAGTTCTTC

D: .
V: TRBV30
size: few
J: TRBJ2-3
length: 14
CDR3: CATGEGGGTDTQYF
DNA: TGTGCTACGGGGGAGGGGGGAGGCACAGATACGCAGTATTTT

D: .
V: TRBV25-1
size: few
J: TRBJ2-1
length: 15
CDR3: CASTEVGSMGNEQFF
DNA: TGTGCCAGCACCGAGGTCGGGAGTATGGGCAATGAGCAGTTCTTC

D: TRBD1
V: TRBV13
size: .
J: TRBJ1-6
length: 15
CDR3: CASSLGGDSYSPLHF
DNA: TGTGCCAGCAGCTTAGGGGGGGACAGTTATTCACCCCTCCACTTT

D: .
V: TRBV5-1
size: few
J: TRBJ2-7
length: 14
CDR3: CASSLQGNSYEQYF
DNA: TGCGCCAGCAGCTTACAGGGAAACTCCTACGAGCAGTACTTC

D: .
V: TRBV18
size: few
J: TRBJ1-2
length: 13
CDR3: CASSQDKSYGYTF
DNA: TGTGCCAGCTCACAGGACAAGAGCTATGGCTACACCTTC

D: TRBD2
V: TRBV9
size: .
J: TRBJ2-5
length: 15
CDR3: CASSVAPSGGETQYF
DNA: TGTGCCAGCAGCGTAGCCCCTAGCGGGGGTGAGACCCAGTACTTC

D: TRBD2
V: TRBV4-1
size: .
J: TRBJ2-1
length: 13
CDR3: CASRLAGNNEQFF
DNA: TGCGCCAGCAGACTAGCGGGGAACAATGAGCAGTTCTTC

D: .
V: TRBV9
size: .
J: TRBJ1-1
length: 13
CDR3: CASSGQENTEAFF
DNA: TGTGCCAGCAGCGGACAGGAGAACACTGAAGCTTTCTTT

D: .
V: TRBV2
size: .
J: TRBJ1-1
length: 13
CDR3: CASSEHGEAEAFF
DNA: TGTGCCAGCAGTGAACACGGGGAGGCTGAAGCTTTCTTT

D: .
V: TRBV5-1
size: .
J: TRBJ2-7
length: 12
CDR3: CASSPTSGGQYF
DNA: TGCGCCAGCAGCCCAACTTCCGGCGGCCAGTACTTC

D: TRBD2
V: TRBV7-6
size: .
J: TRBJ2-2
length: 18
CDR3: CASSLAPPGLANTGELFF
DNA: TGTGCCAGCAGCTTAGCCCCCCCGGGACTAGCGAATACCGGGGAGCTGTTTTTT

D: TRBD1
V: TRBV4-2
size: many
J: TRBJ1-4
length: 16
CDR3: CASSQEGGRGLEKLFF
DNA: TGTGCCAGCAGCCAAGAAGGGGGCAGGGGTTTAGAAAAACTGTTTTTT

D: TRBD1
V: TRBV11-2
size: .
J: TRBJ1-1
length: 15
CDR3: CASSYPRTGKSEAFF
DNA: TGTGCCAGCAGCTACCCCCGGACAGGGAAAAGTGAAGCTTTCTTT